The T cell receptor beta chain under discussion was sequenced for a study of blood T cells in healthy people across ages. A second 7 to 11 cycle PCR used barcoded and J-beta primers. Every sample gave at least 2.5 million paired-end reads containing CDR3. TCRdb re-called the 5' RACE reads through MiXCR, storing one row per CDR3 protein. Of roughly 1,500,000 distinct CDR3 sequences in the sample, about 35% were seen once. As regards this clonotype: Its antigen is undetermined.

This CDR3 region has 17 residues. The trim removed 2 bases at V and 6 bases at J, leaving 10 bases unmatched. Study conclusions and caveats: In the absence of known donor CMV status, changes in expanded clonotypes were possibly confounded. Among long-lived donors, naive CD4+ cells were more numerous and diversity higher than in aged donors.

It was around 9 milliliters of peripheral blood that were drawn from each donor. This rearrangement joins TRBV12-3 or TRBV12-4 to TRBJ1-1; TRBD1 agrees at 12 bases. This receptor was taken from a woman in her twenties or thirties in good health. Sequencing was carried out using blood. The CDR3 region is CASSLRGQGAKTAEAFF. CDR3 in DNA: TGTGCCAGCAGTTTACGGGGACAGGGGGCTAAAACTGCTGAAGCTTTCTTT.